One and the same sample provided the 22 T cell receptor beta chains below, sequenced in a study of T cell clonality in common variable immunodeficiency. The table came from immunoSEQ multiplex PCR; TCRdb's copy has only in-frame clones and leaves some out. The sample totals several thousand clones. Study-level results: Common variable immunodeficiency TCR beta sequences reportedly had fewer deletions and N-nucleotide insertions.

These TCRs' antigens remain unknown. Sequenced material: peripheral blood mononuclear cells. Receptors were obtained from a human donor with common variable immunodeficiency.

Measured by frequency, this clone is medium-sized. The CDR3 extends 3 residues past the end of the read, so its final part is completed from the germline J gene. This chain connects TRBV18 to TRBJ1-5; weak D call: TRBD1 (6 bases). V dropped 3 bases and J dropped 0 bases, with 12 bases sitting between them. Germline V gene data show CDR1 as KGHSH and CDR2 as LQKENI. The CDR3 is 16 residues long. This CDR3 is CASSPGTPHSNQPQHF. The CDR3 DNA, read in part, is TGTGCCAGCTCACCTGGGACACCTCATAGCAATCAGCCC.

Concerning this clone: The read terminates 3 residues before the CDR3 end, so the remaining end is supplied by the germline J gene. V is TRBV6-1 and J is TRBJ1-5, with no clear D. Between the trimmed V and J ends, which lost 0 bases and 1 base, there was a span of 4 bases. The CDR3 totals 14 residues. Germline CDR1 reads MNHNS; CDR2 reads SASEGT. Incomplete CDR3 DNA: TGTGCCAGCAGTGAAGCAGGGAGCAATCAGCCC. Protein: CASSEAGSNQP. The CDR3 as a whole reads CASSEAGSNQPQHF.

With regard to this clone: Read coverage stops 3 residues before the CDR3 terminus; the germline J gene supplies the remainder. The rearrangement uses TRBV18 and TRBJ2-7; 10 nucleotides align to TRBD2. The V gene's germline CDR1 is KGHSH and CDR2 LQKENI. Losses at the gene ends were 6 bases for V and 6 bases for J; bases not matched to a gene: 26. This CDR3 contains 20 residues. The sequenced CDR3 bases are TGTGCCAGCTCCCGAACGAGGACAGGGAATCAGCGGGAGGGCCGGGTCGAG. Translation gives CASSRTRTGNQREGRVE. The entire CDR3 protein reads CASSRTRTGNQREGRVEQYF. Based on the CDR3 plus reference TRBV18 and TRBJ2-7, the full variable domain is NAGVMQNPRHLVRRRGQEARLRCSPMKGHSHVYWYRQLPEEGLKFMVYLQKENIIDESGMPKERFSAEFPKEGPSILRIQQVVRGDSAAYFCASSRTRTGNQREGRVEQYFGPGTRLTVT.

The CDR3 here is CASMGAATNEKLFF. The covered CDR3 bases are TGTGCCAGCATGGGGGCCGCAACTAATGAAAAA. The genes are TRBV2 and TRBJ1-4, with D possibly being TRBD1 (6 bases). The read terminates 3 residues ahead of where the CDR3 ends, so the germline J gene completes it. Germline V gives CDR1 SNHLY, CDR2 FYNNEI. V gave up 7 bases and J gave up 0 bases, with 9 bases separating them. The CDR3 has 14 amino acids.

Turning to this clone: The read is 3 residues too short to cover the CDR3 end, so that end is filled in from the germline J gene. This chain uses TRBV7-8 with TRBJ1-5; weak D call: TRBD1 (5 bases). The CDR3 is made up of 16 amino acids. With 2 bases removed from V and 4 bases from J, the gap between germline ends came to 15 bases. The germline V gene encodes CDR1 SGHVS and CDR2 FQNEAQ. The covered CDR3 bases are TGTGCCAGCAGCTTAATAGGCATAGGGGCTAATCAGCCC. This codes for CASSLIGIGANQP. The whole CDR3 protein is CASSLIGIGANQPQHF.

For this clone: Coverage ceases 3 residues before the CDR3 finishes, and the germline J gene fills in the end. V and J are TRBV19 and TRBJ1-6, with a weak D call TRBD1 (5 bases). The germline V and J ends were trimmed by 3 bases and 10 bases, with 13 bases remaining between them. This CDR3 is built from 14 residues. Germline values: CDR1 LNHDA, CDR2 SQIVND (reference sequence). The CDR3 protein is CASSMKGRESPLHF. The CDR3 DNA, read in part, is TGTGCCAGTAGTATGAAGGGGCGAGAGTCACCC.

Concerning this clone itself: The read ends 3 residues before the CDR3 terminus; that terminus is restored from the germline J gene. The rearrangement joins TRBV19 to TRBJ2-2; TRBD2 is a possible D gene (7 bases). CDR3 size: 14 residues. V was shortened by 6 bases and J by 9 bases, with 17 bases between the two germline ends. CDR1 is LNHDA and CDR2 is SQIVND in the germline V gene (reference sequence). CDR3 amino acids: CASRAGGGGRELFF. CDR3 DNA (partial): TGTGCCAGTAGAGCCGGCGGGGGCGGACGGGAG.

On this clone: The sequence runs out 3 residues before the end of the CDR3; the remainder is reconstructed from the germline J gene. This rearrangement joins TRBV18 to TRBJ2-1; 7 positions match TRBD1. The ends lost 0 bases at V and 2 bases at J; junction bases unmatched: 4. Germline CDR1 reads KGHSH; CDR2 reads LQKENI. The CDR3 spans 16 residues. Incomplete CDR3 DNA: TGTGCCAGCTCACCACCTCGACAGGGCCCCTACAATGAG. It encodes CASSPPRQGPYNE. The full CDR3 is CASSPPRQGPYNEQFF.

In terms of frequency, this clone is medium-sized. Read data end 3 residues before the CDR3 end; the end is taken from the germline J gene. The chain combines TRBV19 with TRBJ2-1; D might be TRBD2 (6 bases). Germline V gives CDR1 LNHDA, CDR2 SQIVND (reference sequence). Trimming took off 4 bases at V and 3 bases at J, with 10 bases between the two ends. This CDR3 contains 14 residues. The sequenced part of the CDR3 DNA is TGTGCCAGTAGTAGGCGGGATTTCTACAATGAG. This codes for CASSRRDFYNE. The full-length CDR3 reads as CASSRRDFYNEQFF. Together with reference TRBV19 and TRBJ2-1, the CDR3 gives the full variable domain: DGGITQSPKYLFRKEGQNVTLSCEQNLNHDAMYWYRQDPGQGLRLIYYSQIVNDFQKGDIAEGYSVSREKKESFPLTVTSAQKNPTAFYLCASSRRDFYNEQFFGPGTRLTVL.

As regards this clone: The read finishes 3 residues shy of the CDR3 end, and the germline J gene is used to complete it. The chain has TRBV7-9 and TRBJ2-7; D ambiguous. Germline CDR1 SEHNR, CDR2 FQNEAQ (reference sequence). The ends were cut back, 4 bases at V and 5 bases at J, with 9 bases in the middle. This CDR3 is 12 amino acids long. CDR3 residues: CASSSLIHEQYF. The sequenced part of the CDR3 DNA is TGTGCCAGCAGCTCACTAATCCACGAG.

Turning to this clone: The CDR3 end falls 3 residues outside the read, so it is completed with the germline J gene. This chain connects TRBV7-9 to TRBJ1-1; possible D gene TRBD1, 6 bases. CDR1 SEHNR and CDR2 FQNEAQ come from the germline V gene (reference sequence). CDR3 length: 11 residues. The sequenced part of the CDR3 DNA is TGTGCCAGCAGCCCGGGGACAGAA. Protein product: CASSPGTE. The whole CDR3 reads CASSPGTEAFF.

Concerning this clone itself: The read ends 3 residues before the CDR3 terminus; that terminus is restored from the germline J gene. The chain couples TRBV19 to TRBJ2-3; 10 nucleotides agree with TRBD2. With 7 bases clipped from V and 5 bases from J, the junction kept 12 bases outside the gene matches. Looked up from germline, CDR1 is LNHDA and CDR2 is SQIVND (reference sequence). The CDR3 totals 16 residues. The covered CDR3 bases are TGTGCCAGTAACTTCGGGGCAGCGGGGGGGGAAGATACG. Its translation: CASNFGAAGGEDT. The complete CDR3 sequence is CASNFGAAGGEDTQYF. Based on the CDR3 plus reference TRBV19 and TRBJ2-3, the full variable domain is DGGITQSPKYLFRKEGQNVTLSCEQNLNHDAMYWYRQDPGQGLRLIYYSQIVNDFQKGDIAEGYSVSREKKESFPLTVTSAQKNPTAFYLCASNFGAAGGEDTQYFGPGTRLTVL.

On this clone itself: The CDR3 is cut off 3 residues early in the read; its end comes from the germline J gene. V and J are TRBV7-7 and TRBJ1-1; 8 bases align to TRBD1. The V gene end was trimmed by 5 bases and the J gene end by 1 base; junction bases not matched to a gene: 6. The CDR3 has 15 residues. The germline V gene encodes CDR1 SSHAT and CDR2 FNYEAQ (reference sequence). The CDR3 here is CASSPWTGQNTEAFF. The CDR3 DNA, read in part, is TGTGCCAGCAGCCCGTGGACAGGGCAGAACACTGAA.

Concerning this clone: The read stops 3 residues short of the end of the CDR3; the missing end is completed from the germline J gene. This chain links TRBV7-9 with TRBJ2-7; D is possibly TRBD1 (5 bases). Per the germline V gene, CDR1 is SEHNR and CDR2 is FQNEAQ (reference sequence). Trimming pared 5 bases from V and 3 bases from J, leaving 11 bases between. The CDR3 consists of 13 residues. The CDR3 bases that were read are TGTGCCAGCAGCCACGGACATGTCTACGAG. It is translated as CASSHGHVYE. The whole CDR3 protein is CASSHGHVYEQYF.

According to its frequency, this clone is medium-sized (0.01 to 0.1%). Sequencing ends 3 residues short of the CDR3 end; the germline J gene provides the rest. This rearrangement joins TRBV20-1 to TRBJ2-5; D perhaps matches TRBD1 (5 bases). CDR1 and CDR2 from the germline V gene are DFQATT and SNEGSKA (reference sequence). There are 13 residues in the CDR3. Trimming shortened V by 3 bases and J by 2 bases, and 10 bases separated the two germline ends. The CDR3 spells CSARGPIQETQYF. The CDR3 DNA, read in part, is TGCAGTGCTAGGGGGCCGATTCAAGAGACC.

The sequenced part of the CDR3 DNA is TGTGCCAGCAGCTTTATCGGGACTTACGGAAACATT. Its translation: CASSFIGTYGNI. The entire CDR3 reads CASSFIGTYGNIQYF. J is TRBJ2-4 and V is TRBV7-9; D is perhaps TRBD2 (6 bases). The read ends 3 residues shy of where the CDR3 ends; the end is completed using the germline J gene. CDR1 is SEHNR, CDR2 FQNEAQ, per germline (reference sequence). The germline V and J ends were trimmed by 3 bases and 6 bases, with 15 bases remaining between them. The CDR3 is 15 amino acids.

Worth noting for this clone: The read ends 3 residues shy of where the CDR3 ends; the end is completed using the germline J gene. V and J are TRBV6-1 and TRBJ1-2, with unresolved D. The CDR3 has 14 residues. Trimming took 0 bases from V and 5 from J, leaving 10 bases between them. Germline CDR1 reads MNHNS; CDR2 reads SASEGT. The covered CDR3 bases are TGTGCCAGCAGTGAAGCTAGAAGTACGTATGGC. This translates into CASSEARSTYG. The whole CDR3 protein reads CASSEARSTYGYTF.

This CDR3 is CSVLTSPSEQYF. CDR3 DNA (partial): TGCAGTGTTTTGACTAGTCCCTCCGAG. The chain is built from TRBV20-1 and TRBJ2-7, with a tentative D call TRBD2 (6 bases). The read finishes 3 residues shy of the CDR3 end, and the germline J gene is used to complete it. This CDR3 comprises 12 residues. Germline CDR1 is DFQATT and CDR2 is SNEGSKA (reference sequence). V gave up 7 bases and J gave up 6 bases, with 16 bases separating them.

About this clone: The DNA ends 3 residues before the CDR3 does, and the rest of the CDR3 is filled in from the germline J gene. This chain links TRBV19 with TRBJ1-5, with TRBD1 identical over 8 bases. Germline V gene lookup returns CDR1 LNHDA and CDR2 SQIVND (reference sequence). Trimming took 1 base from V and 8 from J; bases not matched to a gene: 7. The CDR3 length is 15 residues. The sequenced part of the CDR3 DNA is TGTGCCAGTAGTATAGTCACAGGGGGTTGGAAGCCC. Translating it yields CASSIVTGGWKP. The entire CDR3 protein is CASSIVTGGWKPQHF.

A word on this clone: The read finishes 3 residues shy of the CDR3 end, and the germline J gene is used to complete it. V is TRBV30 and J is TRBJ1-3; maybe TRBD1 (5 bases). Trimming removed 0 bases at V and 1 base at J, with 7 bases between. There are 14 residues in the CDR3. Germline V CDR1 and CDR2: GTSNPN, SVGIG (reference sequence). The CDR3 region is CAWSVRGSGNTIYF. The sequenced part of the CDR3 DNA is TGTGCCTGGAGTGTACGGGGGTCTGGAAACACC.

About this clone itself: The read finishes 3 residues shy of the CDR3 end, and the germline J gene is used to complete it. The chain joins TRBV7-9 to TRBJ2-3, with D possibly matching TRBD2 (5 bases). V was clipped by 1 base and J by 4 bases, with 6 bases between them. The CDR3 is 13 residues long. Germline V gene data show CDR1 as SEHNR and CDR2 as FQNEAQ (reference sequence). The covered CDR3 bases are TGTGCCAGCAGCTTAGGAGGGTCAGATACG. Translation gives CASSLGGSDT. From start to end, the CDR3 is CASSLGGSDTQYF.

The covered CDR3 bases are TGTGCCTGGAGTGCCCCGGGGTTTGGC. Translating it yields CAWSAPGFG. Given in full, the CDR3 is CAWSAPGFGYTF. This chain connects TRBV30 to TRBJ1-2; no reliable D call. The read halts 3 residues ahead of the CDR3 end, with the missing end drawn from the germline J gene. Trimming pared 1 base from V and 7 bases from J, leaving 10 bases between. Germline V CDR1 and CDR2: GTSNPN, SVGIG (reference sequence). The CDR3 totals 12 residues.